Each of the 17 T cell receptor beta chains below was sequenced from the same sample in a study of blood T cells in healthy people across ages. Primers used in a second PCR of roughly 6 to 11 cycles were a sample-barcoded 5' primer and a J-beta primer mix. TCRdb itself ran the 5' RACE reads through MiXCR, one entry per CDR3 protein. Seen here are 700,000 or so distinct CDR3 sequences, roughly two fifths observed once, and the top ten hold around 30%. The sequenced sample was blood. All receptors come from a man of 80 years or more in good health.

The V call is TRBV27, the J call TRBJ2-1; 8 bases fit TRBD2. The germline V gene has CDR1 MNHEY and CDR2 SMNVEV (reference sequence). This CDR3 has 19 residues. V shed 4 bases, J shed 4 bases, and the junction held 18 bases outside the gene matches. The CDR3 sequence is CASSSDYPGGPQRYNEQFF. The CDR3 nucleotides are TGTGCCAGCAGTTCGGACTACCCGGGAGGGCCACAGCGGTACAATGAGCAGTTCTTC.

This chain uses TRBV12-3 or TRBV12-4 with TRBJ1-2; D remains unclear. The V gene lost 6 bases and the J gene lost 4 bases, with 9 bases spanning the gap. The CDR3 extends over 12 amino acids. The CDR3 sequence is CASSARSYGYTF. Written as DNA, the CDR3 is TGTGCCAGCAGCGCCAGAAGCTATGGCTACACCTTC.

J is TRBJ2-7 and V is TRBV11-2; D is possibly TRBD2 (6 bases). Germline V gene sequence: CDR1 SGHAT, CDR2 FQNNGV. This CDR3 is built from 16 residues. Between the trimmed V and J ends, which lost 1 base and 1 base, there was a span of 14 bases. CDR3 DNA sequence: TGTGCCAGCAGCTTAGGATCGGGAGTTTTTTCCTACGAGCAGTACTTC. Protein product: CASSLGSGVFSYEQYF.

The V and J genes are TRBV3-1 and TRBJ2-5; 9 positions agree with TRBD1. V shed 4 bases, J shed 1 base, and the junction held 7 bases outside the gene matches. The CDR3 contains 16 residues. CDR1 and CDR2 (germline): LGHDT, YNNKEL (reference sequence). The CDR3 DNA reads TGTGCCAGCAGCCGCGGGACAGGGAGAGCCCAAGAGACCCAGTACTTC. Encoded protein: CASSRGTGRAQETQYF.

The chain recombines TRBV6-2 or TRBV6-3 with TRBJ2-7; 8 nucleotides line up with TRBD2. Germline loops: CDR1 MNHEY, CDR2 SVGEGT. The length of the CDR3 is 15 residues. V lost 2 bases to trimming and J lost 7 bases; unmatched junction nucleotides: 10. The CDR3 coding sequence is TGTGCCAGCAGTTACGCGGGGGGTATCTACAATGAGCAGTACTTC. It codes for CASSYAGGIYNEQYF.

This chain uses TRBV28 with TRBJ2-4; TRBD1 might be the D (6 bases). The J call is uncertain, as TRBJ2-5 better fits the DNA end. The germline gives CDR1 MDHEN, CDR2 SYDVKM. This CDR3 has 15 amino acids. CDR3 nucleotides: TGTGCCAGCCTGGGGGCCTCTCGGGCTCAAGAGACCCAGTACTTC. Translation gives CASLGASRAQETQYF.

V usage is TRBV30 and J usage is TRBJ1-5; 7 bases match TRBD1. V was pared by 0 bases and J by 1 base, with 6 bases of the junction left unmatched. The CDR3 is 16 amino acids. CDR1 and CDR2 from the germline V gene are GTSNPN and SVGIG (reference sequence). CDR3 amino acids: CAWSVPGQESNQPQHF. The CDR3 coding sequence is TGTGCCTGGAGTGTACCCGGACAGGAGAGCAATCAGCCCCAGCATTTT.

The V and J genes are TRBV4-3 and TRBJ2-7, with D unresolved. CDR3 length: 14 amino acids. Trimming pared 4 bases from V and 0 bases from J, leaving 10 bases between. The germline CDR1 and CDR2 sequences are LGHNA and YSLEER. The CDR3 DNA is TGCGCCAGCAGCCCCCGCCCAAGCTCCTACGAGCAGTACTTC. The encoded protein is CASSPRPSSYEQYF.

This clonotype was observed a handful of times. The rearrangement joins TRBV4-1 to TRBJ1-2, with D perhaps matching TRBD1 (5 bases). CDR1 is MGHRA and CDR2 is YSYEKL in the germline V gene. The ends were cut back, 0 bases at V and 1 base at J, with 18 bases in the middle. This CDR3 contains 18 residues. CDR3 DNA sequence: TGCGCCAGCAGCCAAGATCCCTCCGGGGCCCAACTTAACTATGGCTACACCTTC. This translates into CASSQDPSGAQLNYGYTF.

As to this clonotype: Sequence at one end of the junction differs from germline and may be a read error. The chain combines TRBV29-1 with TRBJ2-7, with 8 bases fitting TRBD2. This CDR3 spans 14 amino acids. CDR1 SQVTM and CDR2 ANQGSEA come from the germline V gene. CDR3 loop: CSVSLSGSSCEQYF. The CDR3 DNA sequence: TGCAGCGTTTCGTTAAGCGGGAGCTCCTGCGAGCAGTACTTC.

Concerning this clonotype: A much larger clone lies a single base off, so this may be a read error. The chain recombines TRBV24-1 with TRBJ2-1; D perhaps matches TRBD2 (8 bases). Deletions cut 6 bases from V and 5 bases from J, with 25 bases between. Germline V gene sequence: CDR1 KGHDR, CDR2 SFDVKD. The CDR3 consists of 18 residues. The CDR3 here is CATSRTGSSGSANNEQFF. The CDR3 DNA is TGTGCCACCAGTCGGACAGGATCGAGCGGGAGTGCCAACAATGAGCAGTTCTTC.

This clonotype was detected a few times. The rearrangement links TRBV4-2 to TRBJ2-3, with D uncertain. The CDR3 totals 15 residues. Germline values: CDR1 LGHNA, CDR2 YNFKEQ. V shed 0 bases and J shed 3 bases, with 10 bases lying between them. This CDR3 is CASSQEASRTDTQYF. The CDR3 DNA sequence: TGTGCCAGCAGCCAAGAAGCATCACGTACAGATACGCAGTATTTT.

This chain joins TRBV11-2 and TRBJ2-7; 7 bases map to TRBD1. From germline, CDR1 is SGHAT and CDR2 FQNNGV. The CDR3 runs to 14 residues. J gave up 3 bases and V 5 bases, and 7 bases lay outside the gene matches. The chain's CDR3 is CASSPDRNNYEQYF. The CDR3 bases are TGTGCCAGCAGCCCGGACAGGAATAACTACGAGCAGTACTTC.

The chain employs TRBV5-1 and TRBJ1-4; D is unclear. Germline CDR1 is SGHRS and CDR2 is YFSETQ. Trimming took off 1 base at V and 8 bases at J, with 15 bases between the two ends. The CDR3 contains 15 residues. CDR3 sequence: CASSLSLPREEKLFF. The CDR3 nucleotides read TGCGCCAGCAGCTTGTCTTTACCGCGGGAGGAAAAACTGTTTTTT.

This clonotype occurred a few times. The chain links TRBV7-2 to TRBJ2-2; 8 nucleotides line up with TRBD2. Per the germline V gene, CDR1 is SGHTA and CDR2 is FQGNSA. This CDR3 has 14 amino acids. The J segment lost 2 bases and the V segment lost 11 bases, leaving 7 bases of the junction unmatched. The CDR3 DNA reads as TGTGCCCATCGGGAGGGTTCAAACACCGGGGAGCTGTTTTTT. Residues: CAHREGSNTGELFF. Complete variable domain (other parts from reference TRBV7-2 and TRBJ2-2): GAGVSQSPSNKVTEKGKDVELRCDPISGHTALYWYRQSLGQGLEFLIYFQGNSAPDKSGLPSDRFSAERTGGSVSTLTIQRTQQEDSAVYLCAHREGSNTGELFFGEGSRLTVL.

This clonotype was counted only a few times. This chain links TRBV20-1 with TRBJ2-7; the match to TRBD2 covers 8 bases. Judging by the DNA end, TRBJ2-5 fits better; the J call may be wrong. This CDR3 contains 15 residues. Per germline, CDR1 DFQATT and CDR2 SNEGSKA (reference sequence). CDR3 loop: CSATEGVAGFETQYF. The CDR3 DNA reads TGCAGTGCCACGGAGGGGGTAGCGGGATTTGAGACCCAGTACTTC.

The J gene is TRBJ2-7, the V gene TRBV15; 8 bases are a match to TRBD2. The J call is doubtful: the DNA matches TRBJ2-5 better. CDR3 length: 15 amino acids. CDR1 and CDR2 (germline): LNHNV, YYDKDF (reference sequence). The CDR3: CATSRVRGARETQYF. The CDR3 DNA is TGTGCCACCAGCAGAGTGCGGGGGGCTCGGGAGACCCAGTACTTC.